The sequence of this TCR beta chain was determined in a study of tumor-infiltrating lymphocytes in primary liver carcinoma (dated by TCRdb to between 2016 and 2019). For the study in its entirety: Of the five patients (three men and two women, aged 30 to 69 years), four had hepatocellular carcinoma and one had combined HCC and intrahepatic cholangiocarcinoma. The five patients had tumors staged T1-T3 N0M0, with maximum diameters ranging from roughly 4 to 10 cm. Each sample produced about 3.5 to 7.13 million productive TCRbeta reads, and read depth showed no significant difference between tissue types. Across five regions of each liver tumor, along with adjacent normal tissue and blood, the study brought together TCRbeta repertoire sequencing, expression microarrays and whole-exome sequencing. A total of 35 or so specimens from 5 patients went through TCRbeta repertoire sequencing, namely 25 tumor regions, 5 adjacent noncancerous liver tissues and 5 peripheral blood samples. To link TCRbeta repertoire diversity to the local molecular phenotype, the approximately 26 tumor region samples were profiled with Agilent mRNA microarrays. Technical replicate repertoires showed high reproducibility, with mean shared-clone rates around 0.9 and correlation coefficients above 0.95.

From the cysteine through the valine, the CDR3 covers 15 amino acids. CDR3 DNA is the only sequence kept; it has 45 bases, read in frame from the first base. CDR1 and CDR2 were assigned from the germline V gene (reference sequence) as MNHNY and SVGAGI. Total RNA and DNA were co-extracted without cell sorting from roughly 20-30 mg of bulk tissue using the AllPrep DNA/RNA mini kit. Between late 2015 and early 2016, about five patients in China with histopathologically diagnosed primary liver carcinoma had their tumors surgically resected. Chronic HBV infection was present in the patients, and the patients were treatment-naive at sampling. Five spatially separated regions were sampled from each tumor: the superior, inferior, left-lateral and right-lateral poles, plus the tumor centre. Histology showed that every tumor sample contained more than 90% viable tumor cells. Each fresh piece of tumor and adjacent tissue was cut in two, with one half stored in RNAlater at -80 degrees C and the other half sent for histology.

Concerning this clonotype: Its antigen is currently not known. No much larger clonotype is one base removed from it; base qualities were not supplied.

A constant-region primer and ProtoScript II reverse transcriptase were used to reverse-transcribe TCRbeta-specific cDNA from approximately 500 ng total RNA. The TCRbeta libraries were prepared through three rounds of nested multiplex PCR following a slightly modified ARM-PCR procedure. Multiplex TRBV1-TRBV30 forward primers and a Cbeta reverse primer were used in the first two PCR rounds, each of which was run for around 9 cycles. Sample barcodes and Illumina adapters were added in a final 25-cycle PCR using Deep VentR polymerase. Before sequencing, amplicons of 200-500 bp were gel-purified using a QIAquick gel extraction kit. TCRbeta amplicons were sequenced on an Illumina HiSeq 2500 with 250-bp paired-end reads. The study's processing was this. Trimmomatic v0.33 was used to quality-trim the reads, and FLASH v1.2.11 was used to merge paired reads so that full CDR3 sequences could be recovered. MiGEC v1.2.1b assigned V, D and J germline segments to the rearranged TCRbeta sequences. Clonotype statistics and Shannon-Wiener diversity indices were calculated with VDJtools v1.0.0. To reduce sampling bias, subsequent analyses other than the diversity analysis used only the 250 most abundant clonotypes in each sample. The public reads were run again by TCRdb, first through fastp at Q25 and then through MiXCR, and only productive beta chains were kept. Merged by CDR3 protein, the rows form single entries marked with the most common genes and DNA. These V and J calls derive from TCRdb rather than the authors' analysis. For this sample there are roughly 190,000 distinct CDR3 sequences; around 81% appear just once. The top ten clonotypes cover 15% to 20% of the sample.

The paper as a whole reports these results and caveats: The top 250 clones accounted for a significantly greater share of the repertoire in tumors than in blood (p = 0.039). Only about 8-25% of top clones were present in all five regions of a tumor, suggesting spatial heterogeneity of tumor-infiltrating T cells. With just a few patients in the study, the authors point out that the findings should be validated in a larger study. Since the samples were bulk and unsorted, there was no way to compare CD4+ and CD8+ T cell repertoires. Because sequencing covered only the TCR beta chain and unpaired alpha chains were not captured, true repertoire diversity is likely underestimated. Repertoire overlap was higher between tumor regions (mean around 35%) than tumor-adjacent (around 17%) or tumor-blood (approximately 14%) pairs, consistent with antigen-driven expansion.

Sequenced sample: tumor tissue from primary liver carcinoma. The rearranged chain carries TRBV6-6 and TRBJ2-7; too little of a D gene remains to name it. The receptor was isolated from a man aged 35 to 55 with primary liver carcinoma and hepatitis B virus infection. The DNA sequence is given as TGTGTCAGCAGTTACTCGTCGGCGGCTCCCTACGAGCAGTACGTC. This sequence encodes CVSSYSSAAPYEQYV.